This is a list of T cell receptor beta chains from one sample in a study of T cell repertoires in cytomegalovirus infection. Their cognate antigens are unknown. MiXCR, applied by TCRdb to the reads, yields one record per CDR3 protein. The repertoire holds 550,000 to 700,000 distinct CDR3 sequences, with 35% to 50% as singletons. The starting material was cultured PBMCs, obtained from culture after CMV antigen stimulation. Source of these receptors: a human donor in good health (CMV status not recorded). Some clones in this sample may be carry-over from other donors' samples. CDR3s leave out the opening cysteine and the closing phenylalanine or tryptophan. The order of the fields is J gene, V gene, CDR3 protein.

TRBJ2-1 TRBV27 ASSSRTSGSRYNEQF
TRBJ1-1 TRBV7-2 ASSPGQSYTEAF
TRBJ2-7 TRBV11-2 ASSWHLTYEQY
TRBJ1-4 TRBV7-2 ASSGSDRGLEKLF
TRBJ1-3 TRBV10-3 AITNTIGSGNTIY
TRBJ2-6 TRBV12-3/TRBV12-4 ASSTGSISGANVLT
TRBJ1-5 TRBV2 ASSELSYQPQH
TRBJ1-1 TRBV7-2 ASSLTSGGTEAF
TRBJ1-1 TRBV27 ATLRNTEAF
TRBJ1-4 TRBV27 ASSWSRGGGGKLF
TRBJ2-7 TRBV7-6 ASSSSGTSSEQY
TRBJ1-2 TRBV7-2 ASSLGPVINYGYT
TRBJ2-3 TRBV20-1 SASFAESYSTDTQY
TRBJ2-7 TRBV5-6 ASSPGTGGLVTYEQY
TRBJ2-1 TRBV28 ASSSSTGTSYGSEQF
TRBJ2-5 TRBV19 ASSTTYQETQY
TRBJ2-2 TRBV7-2 ASSFGRGGELF
TRBJ2-2 TRBV7-2 ASSFWVGGGLGTGELF
TRBJ1-2 TRBV12-3/TRBV12-4 ASSFEGIGGYT
TRBJ2-2 TRBV7-2 ASSPGARTGELF
TRBJ1-3 TRBV20-1 SASPGSRNSLSGNTIY
TRBJ2-7 TRBV6-5 ASSKTGLAGGSSYEQY
TRBJ2-7 TRBV7-2 ASSLRGPLYEQY
TRBJ1-1 TRBV12-3/TRBV12-4 ASREGATEAF
TRBJ2-1 TRBV6-2/TRBV6-3 ASGASGNEQF
TRBJ2-3 TRBV7-2 ASSYDSPTQY
TRBJ2-3 TRBV12-3/TRBV12-4 ASSWTGSTQY
TRBJ2-1 TRBV12-3/TRBV12-4 ASSLRAEEQF
TRBJ2-1 TRBV11-1 ASSIKGLGGQF
TRBJ2-1 TRBV7-2 ASSLDPKIGLAGRSYNEQF
TRBJ2-7 TRBV7-9 ASSHRRGSGAYEQY
TRBJ1-5 TRBV9 ASSGGGGRGDQPQH
TRBJ2-6 TRBV7-2 ASRLIGPLTQRSGANVLT
TRBJ2-1 TRBV12-3/TRBV12-4 ASRTTLYNEQF
TRBJ1-1 TRBV7-3 ASSVGGGAGEAF